The source of this T cell receptor beta chain is a study of T cell clones after liver transplantation. Some clones are missing from TCRdb's copy, which holds only in-frame ones; the method was immunoSEQ multiplex PCR. The sample includes roughly 80,000 clones, roughly 80% of them seen just once. Trimming stripped 1 base from V and 6 bases from J, with 14 bases between. The CDR3 sequence is 15 residues long. CDR1 is SGHRS and CDR2 is YFSETQ in the germline V gene. The receptor's source is a human patient who received a liver transplant. Some T cells may arise from the graft donor. V usage is TRBV5-1 and J usage is TRBJ2-1; D possibly corresponds to TRBD1 (6 bases). The sequenced sample was CD4+ T cells from blood, obtained around 45 months after liver transplant. The CDR3 DNA follows: TGCGCCAGCAGCTTGTACGTCGGACAGAGCAATGAGCAGTTCTTC. Amino acids: CASSLYVGQSNEQFF.